These T cell receptor beta chains were read from a single sample in a study of blood T cell repertoires in COVID-19. Sequenced by immunoSEQ multiplex PCR; TCRdb stores in-frame clones only, minus some. The sample carries fewer than 300,000 clones, around 90% recorded once. The sample consisted of PBMCs or T cells enriched from blood (not recorded which). Source of these receptors: a young woman who had recovered from COVID-19. The CDR3 runs from the conserved cysteine through the conserved F or W. A D gene is named only where the DNA matches it firmly. Expanded clones are given a class, and other clones once, few, many or no size at all.

TRBJ2-2,-,15,TRBD1,TRBV6-5,CASKTPGQGGGELFF,TGTGCCAGTAAGACTCCGGGACAGGGTGGCGGGGAGCTGTTTTTT
TRBJ2-3,once,15,TRBD1,TRBV19,CASSPTGGLTDTQYF,TGTGCCAGTAGTCCGACAGGGGGCCTGACAGATACGCAGTATTTT
TRBJ2-3,-,18,TRBD2,TRBV25-1,CASSAPRGLAGIPDTQYF,TGTGCCAGCAGTGCCCCGAGGGGACTAGCGGGAATTCCAGATACGCAGTATTTT
TRBJ2-5,-,17,TRBD2,TRBV19,CASSRTSANSGQETQYF,TGTGCCAGTAGCCGGACTAGCGCGAACTCCGGGCAAGAGACCCAGTACTTC
TRBJ2-1,-,16,-,TRBV18,CASSPYGGAKYNEQFF,TGTGCCAGCTCACCATACGGCGGGGCCAAGTACAATGAGCAGTTCTTC
TRBJ2-3,once,15,TRBD1,TRBV6-6,CASSYGQGATDTQYF,TGTGCCAGCAGTTATGGACAGGGGGCCACAGATACGCAGTATTTT
TRBJ2-6,few,18,TRBD1,TRBV7-9,CASSPDRGRFPGANVLTF,TGTGCCAGCAGCCCCGACAGGGGGCGTTTTCCTGGGGCCAACGTCCTGACTTTC
TRBJ2-6,-,17,TRBD1,TRBV28,CASSRDRGLSGANVLTF,TGTGCCAGCAGCCGGGACAGGGGGCTTTCTGGGGCCAACGTCCTGACTTTC
TRBJ2-1,-,16,TRBD2,TRBV18,CASSPWAGGVVDEQFF,TGTGCCAGCTCACCCTGGGCGGGAGGGGTCGTCGATGAGCAGTTCTTC
TRBJ2-3,-,16,TRBD2,TRBV7-2,CASSNRLAGSTDTQYF,TGTGCCAGCAGCAACCGGCTAGCGGGTAGCACAGATACGCAGTATTTT
TRBJ1-3,-,15,-,TRBV19,CASSITGVSGNTIYF,TGTGCCAGTAGTATCACAGGAGTCTCTGGAAACACCATATATTTT
TRBJ2-7,-,12,-,TRBV9,CASSSSGYEQYF,TGTGCCAGCAGTAGTAGCGGCTACGAGCAGTACTTC
TRBJ2-3,-,12,-,TRBV7-8,CASSFRSDTQYF,TGTGCCAGCAGCTTCAGGTCAGATACGCAGTATTTT
TRBJ1-2,-,14,-,TRBV19,CASSRQGPPYGYTF,TGTGCCAGTAGTCGTCAGGGTCCCCCCTATGGCTACACCTTC
TRBJ1-5,-,14,-,TRBV11-2,CASSFRGGNQPQHF,TGTGCCAGCAGCTTTCGGGGTGGCAATCAGCCCCAGCATTTT
TRBJ2-5,-,15,-,TRBV19,CASSNGGQGGETQYF,TGTGCCAGTAGTAACGGTGGACAGGGAGGGGAGACCCAGTACTTC
TRBJ1-5,-,14,-,TRBV30,CAWSPLSGNQPQHF,TGTGCCTGGAGTCCACTTAGTGGCAATCAGCCCCAGCATTTT
TRBJ1-4,-,17,TRBD1,TRBV28,CASTLSVDRGDKEKLFF,TGTGCCAGCACCCTCTCCGTGGACAGGGGAGACAAGGAAAAACTGTTTTTT
TRBJ2-1,-,16,TRBD1,TRBV4-1,CASSSPAGGILGEQFF,TGCGCCAGCAGCTCCCCTGCAGGGGGTATTCTCGGTGAGCAGTTCTTC
TRBJ2-7,once,15,TRBD2,TRBV18,CASSPGVAGRYEQYF,TGTGCCAGCTCACCGGGGGTAGCGGGAAGGTACGAGCAGTACTTC
TRBJ1-6,-,14,TRBD1,TRBV7-2,CASSLDRGHSPLHF,TGTGCCAGCAGCTTAGATAGGGGGCATTCACCCCTCCACTTT
TRBJ2-1,once,15,-,TRBV28,CASSLGGRPYNEQFF,TGTGCCAGCAGTTTAGGGGGGAGACCTTACAATGAGCAGTTCTTC
TRBJ2-3,-,16,TRBD2,TRBV11-1,CASSPGTSGSTDTQYF,TGTGCCAGCAGCCCGGGGACTAGCGGGAGCACAGATACGCAGTATTTT
TRBJ1-2,-,13,-,TRBV4-1,CASSNNPGYGYTF,TGCGCCAGCAGCAACAACCCGGGCTATGGCTACACCTTC
TRBJ2-7,once,14,-,TRBV11-2,CASSTTGKPYEQYF,TGTGCCAGCAGCACCACAGGGAAACCCTACGAGCAGTACTTC
TRBJ2-1,-,14,-,TRBV11-3,CASSFQGMDNEQFF,TGTGCCAGCAGCTTTCAGGGGATGGACAATGAGCAGTTCTTC
TRBJ1-2,-,14,TRBD1,TRBV4-1,CASSQTGDLSGYTF,TGCGCCAGCAGCCAAACAGGGGATCTAAGTGGCTACACCTTC
TRBJ1-1,-,15,-,TRBV21-1,CASSKVQGSVSEAFF,TGTGCCAGCAGCAAAGTGCAGGGGTCGGTCTCTGAAGCTTTCTTT